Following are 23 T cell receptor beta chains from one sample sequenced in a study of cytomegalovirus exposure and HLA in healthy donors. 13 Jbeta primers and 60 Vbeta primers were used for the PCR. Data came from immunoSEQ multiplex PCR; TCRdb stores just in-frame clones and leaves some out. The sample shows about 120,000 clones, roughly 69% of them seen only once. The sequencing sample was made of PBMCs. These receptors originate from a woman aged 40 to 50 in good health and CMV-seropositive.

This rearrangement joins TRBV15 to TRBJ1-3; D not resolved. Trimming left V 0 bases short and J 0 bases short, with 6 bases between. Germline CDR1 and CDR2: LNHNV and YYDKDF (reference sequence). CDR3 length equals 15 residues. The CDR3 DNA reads TGTGCCACCAGCAGAGACAGGAACTCTGGAAACACCATATATTTT. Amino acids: CATSRDRNSGNTIYF.

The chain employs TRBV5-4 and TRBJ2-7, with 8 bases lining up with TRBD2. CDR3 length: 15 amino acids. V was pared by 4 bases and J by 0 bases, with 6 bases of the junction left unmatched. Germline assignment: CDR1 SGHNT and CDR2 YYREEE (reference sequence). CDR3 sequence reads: CASSPLAGDSYEQYF. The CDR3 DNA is TGTGCCAGCAGCCCCCTAGCGGGCGACTCCTACGAGCAGTACTTC.

DNA for the CDR3: TGTGCCAGCAGCTCTGCAGGGGGAATTCAAGAGACCCAGTACTTC. The encoded protein is CASSSAGGIQETQYF. The chain links TRBV5-4 to TRBJ2-5; 7 bases are a match to TRBD1. This CDR3 region has 15 residues. Germline V gives CDR1 SGHNT, CDR2 YYREEE (reference sequence). With V trimmed by 3 bases and J by 2 bases, 7 bases remained unmatched.

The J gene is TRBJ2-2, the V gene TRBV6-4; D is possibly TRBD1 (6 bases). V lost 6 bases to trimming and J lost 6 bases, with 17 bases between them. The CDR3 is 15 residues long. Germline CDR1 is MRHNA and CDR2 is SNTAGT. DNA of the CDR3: TGTGCCAGCAGGGACGACCCCGGGACACCCGGGGAGCTGTTTTTT. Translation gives CASRDDPGTPGELFF.

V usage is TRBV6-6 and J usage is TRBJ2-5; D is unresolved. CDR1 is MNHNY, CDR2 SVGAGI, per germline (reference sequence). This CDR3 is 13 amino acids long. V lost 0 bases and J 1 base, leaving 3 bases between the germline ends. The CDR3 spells CASSYSRQETQYF. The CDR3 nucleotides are TGTGCCAGCAGTTACTCTCGCCAAGAGACCCAGTACTTC.

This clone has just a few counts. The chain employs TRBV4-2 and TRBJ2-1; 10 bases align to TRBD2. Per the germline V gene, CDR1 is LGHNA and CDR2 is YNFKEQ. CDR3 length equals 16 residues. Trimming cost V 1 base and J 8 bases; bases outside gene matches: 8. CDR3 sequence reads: CASSQVSGRSLDEQFF. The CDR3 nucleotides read TGTGCCAGCAGCCAAGTTAGCGGGAGGTCTCTTGATGAGCAGTTCTTC.

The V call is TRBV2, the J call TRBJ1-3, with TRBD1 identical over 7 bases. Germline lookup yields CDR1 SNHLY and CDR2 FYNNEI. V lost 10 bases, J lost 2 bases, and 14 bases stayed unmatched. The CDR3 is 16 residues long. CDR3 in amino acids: CATTDRSRKAGNTIYF. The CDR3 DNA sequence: TGTGCCACCACGGACAGGAGCAGGAAGGCTGGAAACACCATATATTTT.

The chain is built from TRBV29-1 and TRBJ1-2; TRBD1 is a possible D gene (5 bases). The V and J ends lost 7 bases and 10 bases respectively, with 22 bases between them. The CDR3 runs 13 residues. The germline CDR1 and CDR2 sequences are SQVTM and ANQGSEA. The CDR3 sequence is CSALRRGGNVYTF. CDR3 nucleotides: TGCAGCGCCCTAAGACGTGGGGGGAACGTCTACACCTTC. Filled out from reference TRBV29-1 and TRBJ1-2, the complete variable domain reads SAVISQKPSRDICQRGTSLTIQCQVDSQVTMMFWYRQQPGQSLTLIATANQGSEATYESGFVIDKFPISRPNLTFSTLTVSNMSPEDSSIYLCSALRRGGNVYTFGSGTRLTVV.

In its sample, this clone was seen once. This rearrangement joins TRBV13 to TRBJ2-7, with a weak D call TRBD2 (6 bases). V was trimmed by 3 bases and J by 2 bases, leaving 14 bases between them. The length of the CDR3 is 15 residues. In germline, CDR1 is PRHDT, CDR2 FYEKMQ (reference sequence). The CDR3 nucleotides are TGTGCCAGCAGCTTGACCGGGACTCCCCCCTACGAGCAGTACTTC. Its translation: CASSLTGTPPYEQYF. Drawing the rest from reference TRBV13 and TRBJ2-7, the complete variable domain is AAGVIQSPRHLIKEKRETATLKCYPIPRHDTVYWYQQGPGQDPQFLISFYEKMQSDKGSIPDRFSAQQFSDYHSELNMSSLELGDSALYFCASSLTGTPPYEQYFGPGTRLTVT.

The CDR3 nucleotides read TGTGCCAGCAGGCTTCAGGGGAATCAGCCCCAGCATTTT. This translates into CASRLQGNQPQHF. This rearrangement joins TRBV28 to TRBJ1-5; TRBD1 is a possible D gene (6 bases). Trimming shortened V by 6 bases and J by 4 bases, and 10 bases separated the two germline ends. The CDR3 has 13 amino acids. The germline gives CDR1 MDHEN, CDR2 SYDVKM.

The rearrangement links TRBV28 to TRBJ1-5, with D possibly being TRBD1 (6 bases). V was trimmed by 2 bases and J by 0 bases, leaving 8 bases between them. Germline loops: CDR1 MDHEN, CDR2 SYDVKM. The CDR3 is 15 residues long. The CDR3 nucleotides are TGTGCCAGCAGTTTACGGACAGATAGCAATCAGCCCCAGCATTTT. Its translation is CASSLRTDSNQPQHF.

In DNA, the CDR3 is TGTGCCAGCAGCTGGGGGGACACTGAAGCTTTCTTT. Its translation is CASSWGDTEAFF. The genes are TRBV13 and TRBJ1-1, with D possibly matching TRBD1 (5 bases). Per the germline V gene, CDR1 is PRHDT and CDR2 is FYEKMQ (reference sequence). This CDR3 comprises 12 residues. V was shortened by 4 bases and J by 3 bases, with 6 bases between the two germline ends.

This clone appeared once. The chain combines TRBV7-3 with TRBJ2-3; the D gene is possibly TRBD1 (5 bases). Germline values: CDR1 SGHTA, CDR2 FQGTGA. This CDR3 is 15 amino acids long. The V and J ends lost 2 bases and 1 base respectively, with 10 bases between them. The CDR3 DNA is TGTGCCAGCAGCTTAGGGCCCAGGGGCACAGATACGCAGTATTTT. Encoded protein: CASSLGPRGTDTQYF.

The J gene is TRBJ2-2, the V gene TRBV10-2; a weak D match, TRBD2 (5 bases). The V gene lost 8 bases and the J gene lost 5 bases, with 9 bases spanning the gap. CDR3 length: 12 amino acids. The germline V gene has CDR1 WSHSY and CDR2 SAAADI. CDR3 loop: CASGAETGELFF. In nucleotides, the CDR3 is TGCGCCAGCGGAGCGGAGACCGGGGAGCTGTTTTTT.

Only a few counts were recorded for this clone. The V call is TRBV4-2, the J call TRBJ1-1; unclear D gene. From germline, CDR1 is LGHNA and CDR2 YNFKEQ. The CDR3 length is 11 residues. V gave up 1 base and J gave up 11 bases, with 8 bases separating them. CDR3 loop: CASSQGALAFF. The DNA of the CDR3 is TGTGCCAGCAGCCAAGGGGCTTTGGCTTTCTTT.

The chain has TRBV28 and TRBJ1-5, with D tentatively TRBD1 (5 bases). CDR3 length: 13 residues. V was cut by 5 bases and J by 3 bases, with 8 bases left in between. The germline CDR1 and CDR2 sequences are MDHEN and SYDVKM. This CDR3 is CASSDRNNQPQHF. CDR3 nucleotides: TGTGCCAGCAGTGACAGAAACAATCAGCCCCAGCATTTT.

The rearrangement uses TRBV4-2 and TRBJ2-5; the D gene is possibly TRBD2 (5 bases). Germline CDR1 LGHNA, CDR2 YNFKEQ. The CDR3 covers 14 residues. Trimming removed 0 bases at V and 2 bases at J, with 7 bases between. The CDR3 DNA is TGTGCCAGCAGCCAAGAGAGGGAACAAGAGACCCAGTACTTC. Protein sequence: CASSQEREQETQYF.

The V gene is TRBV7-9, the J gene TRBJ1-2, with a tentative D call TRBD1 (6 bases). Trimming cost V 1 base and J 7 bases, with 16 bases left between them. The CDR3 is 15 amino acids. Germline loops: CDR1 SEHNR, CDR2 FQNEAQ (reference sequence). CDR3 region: CASSLDATGSTGYTF. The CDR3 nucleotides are TGTGCCAGCAGCTTAGACGCAACAGGGAGTACTGGCTACACCTTC.

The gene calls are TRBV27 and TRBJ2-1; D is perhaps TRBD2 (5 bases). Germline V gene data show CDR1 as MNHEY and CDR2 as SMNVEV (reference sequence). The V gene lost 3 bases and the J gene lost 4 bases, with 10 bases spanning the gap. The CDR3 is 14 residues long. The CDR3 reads CASSFLSGYNEQFF. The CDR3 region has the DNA TGTGCCAGCAGTTTTCTCTCGGGGTACAATGAGCAGTTCTTC.

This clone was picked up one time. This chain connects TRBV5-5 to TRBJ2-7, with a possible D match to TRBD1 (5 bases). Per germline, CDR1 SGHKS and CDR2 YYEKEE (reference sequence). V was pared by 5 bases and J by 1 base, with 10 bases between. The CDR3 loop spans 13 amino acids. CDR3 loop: CASRKDISYEQYF. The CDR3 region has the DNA TGTGCCAGCAGAAAGGACATTTCCTACGAGCAGTACTTC.

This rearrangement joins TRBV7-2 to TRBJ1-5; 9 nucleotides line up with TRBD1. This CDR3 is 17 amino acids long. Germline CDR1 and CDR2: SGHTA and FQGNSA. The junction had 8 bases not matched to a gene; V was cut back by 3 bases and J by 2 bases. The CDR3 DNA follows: TGTGCCAGCAGCTTCACAGGGGGCGCGGGCGGCAATCAGCCCCAGCATTTT. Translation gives CASSFTGGAGGNQPQHF.

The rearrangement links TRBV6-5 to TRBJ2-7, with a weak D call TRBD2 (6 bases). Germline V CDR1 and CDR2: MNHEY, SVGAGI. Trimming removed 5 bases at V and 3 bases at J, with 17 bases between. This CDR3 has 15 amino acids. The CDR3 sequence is CASSPFEGGNYEQYF. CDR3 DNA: TGTGCCAGCAGTCCCTTTGAGGGAGGCAACTACGAGCAGTACTTC.

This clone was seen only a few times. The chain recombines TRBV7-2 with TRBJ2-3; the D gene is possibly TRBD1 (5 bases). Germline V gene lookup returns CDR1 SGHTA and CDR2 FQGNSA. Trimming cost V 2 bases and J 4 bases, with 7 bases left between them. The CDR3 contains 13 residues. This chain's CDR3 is CASSLPGSDTQYF. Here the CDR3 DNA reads TGTGCCAGCAGCTTACCAGGGTCAGATACGCAGTATTTT.